Listed here is a single TCR beta chain. As yet, its antigen is unknown. The data stem from a study of OX40 agonist ivuxolimab in advanced cancers. Study observations and caveats: At 0.1-3.0 mg/kg, partial responders had clonal expansion among the lowest observed. Expanded peripheral T cell antigen specificity was not determined.

V was clipped by 3 bases and J by 4 bases, with 17 bases between them. Per germline, CDR1 LNHNV and CDR2 YYDKDF (reference sequence). The CDR3 length is 16 residues. This table comes from immunoSEQ multiplex PCR, and its TCRdb copy is limited to in-frame clones, with some not included. The data show about 14,000 clones, roughly 77% seen once. Sequencing used CD4+ or CD8+ T cells sorted from blood, obtained in a trial of the OX40 agonist ivuxolimab. The TCR comes from an adult with an advanced solid tumor such as melanoma, head and neck, liver or kidney cancer. The V gene is TRBV15, the J gene TRBJ2-3; perhaps TRBD1 as D (7 bases). The CDR3 reads CATSRNRGWGADTQYF. DNA for the CDR3: TGTGCCACCAGCAGGAACAGGGGCTGGGGGGCAGATACGCAGTATTTT.